This T cell receptor beta chain was observed in a study of somatic mutations in cytotoxic T cells in rheumatoid arthritis. Regarding this clone: The antigen remains undetermined.

General observations from the study: With 60 or so patients examined, 8 had a largest CD8+ clone exceeding 20% of CD8+ cells. Expanded CD8+ clones had unknown antigen targets.

CDR3 size: 15 residues. From germline, CDR1 is SGHRS and CDR2 YFSETQ. Losses at the gene ends were 0 bases for V and 5 bases for J; bases not matched to a gene: 6. This table comes from immunoSEQ multiplex PCR, and its TCRdb copy is limited to in-frame clones, with some not included. This table has around 20,000 clones, roughly 70% appearing once. J is TRBJ2-7 and V is TRBV5-1; 9 bases line up with TRBD2. The material sequenced was CD8+ T cells sorted from blood. The clonotype originates from a woman between 55 and 75 years old in good health. In nucleotides, the CDR3 is TGCGCCAGCAGCTTGGTTAGCGGGAGAAGTAACGAGCAGTACTTC. Amino acids: CASSLVSGRSNEQYF.